Each of the 30 T cell receptor beta chains below was sequenced from the same sample in a study of T cell responses to AZD1222 COVID-19 vaccine. Profiled with immunoSEQ multiplex PCR; TCRdb holds only in-frame clones, not every one. The sample records some 86,000 clones, roughly 90% being singletons. The specimen comprised peripheral blood, sampled 28 days after the second AZD1222 dose. Source of these receptors: an adult who received the AZD1222 COVID-19 vaccine.

This sequence joins TRBV4-2 and TRBJ2-1; 8 bases map to TRBD2. There are 16 residues in the CDR3. V lost 1 base to trimming and J lost 6 bases; unmatched junction nucleotides: 8. The germline V gene encodes CDR1 LGHNA and CDR2 YNFKEQ. CDR3 bases: TGTGCCAGCAGCCAAGTGGGTAGCGGGACGGGCAATGAGCAGTTCTTC. Residues: CASSQVGSGTGNEQFF.

The chain carries TRBV18 and TRBJ1-2; 7 bases match TRBD1. Per germline, CDR1 KGHSH and CDR2 LQKENI. The CDR3 runs to 16 residues. Trimming took 5 bases from V and 7 from J; bases not matched to a gene: 16. The CDR3: CASSWAQGQRLRGYTF. Here the CDR3 DNA reads TGTGCCAGCTCATGGGCCCAGGGACAGCGGTTGCGTGGCTACACCTTC.

The chain carries TRBV5-7 and TRBJ2-7, with 7 bases identical to TRBD1. TRBV5-7 is an open reading frame, and its role is uncertain. After removal of 3 bases from V and 3 bases from J, the junction contained 6 bases not matched to a gene. CDR3 length: 14 amino acids. The CDR3 bases are TGTGCCAGCAGCTCAGGTCCAGGGGGCTACGAGCAGTACTTC. This encodes CASSSGPGGYEQYF.

This chain's CDR3 is CATSESGDRSYNEQFF. The CDR3 DNA sequence: TGTGCCACCAGCGAGAGCGGGGACCGCTCCTACAATGAGCAGTTCTTC. The chain carries TRBV15 and TRBJ2-1; TRBD2 aligns across 7 bases. The trim removed 5 bases at V and 0 bases at J, leaving 7 bases unmatched. The germline gives CDR1 LNHNV, CDR2 YYDKDF (reference sequence). The CDR3 extends over 16 amino acids.

The V gene is TRBV11-3, the J gene TRBJ2-2; D is possibly TRBD1 (5 bases). This CDR3 has 15 amino acids. The V and J ends lost 0 bases and 3 bases respectively, with 8 bases between them. CDR1 is SGHNT and CDR2 is YENEEA in the germline V gene. The CDR3 coding sequence is TGTGCCAGCAGCTTAGATCAGGGTGACACCGGGGAGCTGTTTTTT. Its protein product is CASSLDQGDTGELFF.

J is TRBJ2-3 and V is TRBV9; the D is unclear. The germline V and J ends were trimmed by 0 bases and 1 base, with 6 bases remaining between them. The V gene's germline CDR1 is SGDLS and CDR2 YYNGEE. The CDR3 length is 14 residues. The CDR3 loop is CASSVALGTDTQYF. The CDR3 region has the DNA TGTGCCAGCAGCGTAGCCCTAGGCACAGATACGCAGTATTTT.

The chain combines TRBV2 with TRBJ1-5, with a tentative D call TRBD1 (6 bases). The CDR3 loop spans 15 amino acids. The germline V gene has CDR1 SNHLY and CDR2 FYNNEI. The V end lost 5 bases, the J end lost 6 bases, and 17 bases lay between the germline ends. The chain's CDR3 is CASSPMGGAVQPQHF. In DNA form, the CDR3 reads TGTGCCAGCAGTCCCATGGGGGGGGCTGTTCAGCCCCAGCATTTT.

The chain has TRBV10-1 and TRBJ2-7; 8 bases fit TRBD2. V lost 0 bases and J lost 1; bases outside the gene matches: 14. Germline V CDR1 and CDR2: WNHNN, SYGVQD (reference sequence). The CDR3 is made up of 19 amino acids. The chain's CDR3 is CASSESSVVAGTGSYEQYF. In nucleotides, the CDR3 is TGCGCCAGCAGTGAGTCTTCTGTGGTAGCGGGAACGGGGTCCTACGAGCAGTACTTC.

The chain joins TRBV29-1 to TRBJ2-5; no clear D gene. The CDR3 consists of 12 residues. The germline V gene encodes CDR1 SQVTM and CDR2 ANQGSEA. The V end was cut by 5 bases, the J end by 5 bases, with 12 bases between. The CDR3 region has the DNA TGCAGCGTTTTGAAGGCACGCGAGACCCAGTACTTC. Its protein product is CSVLKARETQYF.

The chain has TRBV28 and TRBJ2-4, with 8 bases lining up with TRBD1. The CDR3 is 18 amino acids. CDR1 MDHEN and CDR2 SYDVKM come from the germline V gene. V trimming: 5 bases; J trimming: 7 bases; junction bases outside the gene matches: 19. CDR3 region: CASSERQGWTVTRNIQYF. The CDR3 nucleotides read TGTGCCAGCAGTGAACGACAGGGGTGGACCGTGACCAGGAACATTCAGTACTTC.

The rearrangement links TRBV4-3 to TRBJ1-1; TRBD1 matches at 10 bases. Germline lookup yields CDR1 LGHNA and CDR2 YSLEER. This CDR3 has 14 residues. V lost 0 bases to trimming and J lost 11 bases; unmatched junction nucleotides: 6. CDR3 in amino acids: CASSQDDRGRNAFF. The CDR3 DNA is TGCGCCAGCAGCCAAGATGACAGGGGGCGAAATGCTTTCTTT.

The V call is TRBV18, the J call TRBJ1-2; no firm D call. The CDR3 runs 14 residues. Trimming took off 1 base at V and 1 base at J, with 7 bases between the two ends. Germline V CDR1 and CDR2: KGHSH, LQKENI. The CDR3 is CASSPRAVNYGYTF. In DNA form, the CDR3 reads TGTGCCAGCTCACCACGTGCGGTTAACTATGGCTACACCTTC. The whole variable domain, filled in from reference TRBV18 and TRBJ1-2, reads NAGVMQNPRHLVRRRGQEARLRCSPMKGHSHVYWYRQLPEEGLKFMVYLQKENIIDESGMPKERFSAEFPKEGPSILRIQQVVRGDSAAYFCASSPRAVNYGYTFGSGTRLTVV.

This clone turned up a few times. CDR3 protein: CASSKVRLAGGMETQYF. CDR3 sequence (DNA): TGTGCCAGCAGCAAAGTTAGACTAGCGGGAGGGATGGAGACCCAGTACTTC. The V gene is TRBV21-1, the J gene TRBJ2-5; the D call TRBD2 from the table was never checked on the DNA. TRBV21-1 is labeled a pseudogene. The CDR3 consists of 17 residues.

This chain links TRBV12-3 or TRBV12-4 with TRBJ2-7; possibly TRBD2 for D (5 bases). This CDR3 comprises 13 residues. Deletions cut 5 bases from V and 0 bases from J, with 8 bases between. CDR3 in amino acids: CASSLGSSYEQYF. DNA of the CDR3: TGTGCCAGCAGTCTTGGGAGCTCCTACGAGCAGTACTTC.

The chain couples TRBV6-5 to TRBJ2-1; D not certain. The length of the CDR3 is 15 residues. V was trimmed by 7 bases and J by 0 bases, leaving 13 bases between them. CDR1 is MNHEY and CDR2 is SVGAGI in the germline V gene. CDR3 loop: CASTYGAHSYNEQFF. Here the CDR3 DNA reads TGTGCCAGCACCTACGGTGCTCACTCCTACAATGAGCAGTTCTTC.

The chain combines TRBV24-1 with TRBJ1-5; no definite D call. This CDR3 contains 13 residues. The V gene lost 7 bases and the J gene lost 6 bases, with 12 bases spanning the gap. In germline, CDR1 is KGHDR, CDR2 SFDVKD. CDR3 nucleotide sequence: TGTGCCACCAGCCTCGACGCACTTCAGCCCCAGCATTTT. Protein: CATSLDALQPQHF.

The J gene is TRBJ1-6, the V gene TRBV4-3; D gene ambiguous. The germline V and J ends were trimmed by 3 bases and 11 bases, with 14 bases remaining between them. CDR3 size: 14 residues. The V gene's germline CDR1 is LGHNA and CDR2 YSLEER. CDR3 nucleotide sequence: TGCGCCAGCAGCCACTACCGGTTGTCGGCACCCCTCCACTTT. Translated, it gives CASSHYRLSAPLHF.

The V and J genes are TRBV10-3 and TRBJ2-7; 7 bases fit TRBD2. Germline CDR1 and CDR2: ENHRY and SYGVKD. This CDR3 contains 12 residues. The junction had 10 bases not matched to a gene; V was cut back by 8 bases and J by 9 bases. The CDR3 sequence: CAIGGREAGQYF. The CDR3 DNA is TGTGCCATCGGGGGTCGGGAGGCCGGGCAGTACTTC.

The chain joins TRBV25-1 to TRBJ1-6; 7 positions match TRBD1. Trimming at V came to 3 bases and at J to 11 bases, leaving 7 bases not matched to a gene. CDR1 is MGHDK and CDR2 is SYGVNS in the germline V gene. The length of the CDR3 is 14 residues. The DNA of the CDR3 is TGTGCCAGCAGTGAGCAGGGGGTAGCGACACCCCTCCACTTT. Translating gives CASSEQGVATPLHF.

V is TRBV4-2 and J is TRBJ1-1, with no clear D. Germline V gene sequence: CDR1 LGHNA, CDR2 YNFKEQ. This CDR3 contains 12 residues. The ends were cut back, 0 bases at V and 4 bases at J, with 3 bases in the middle. CDR3 amino acids: CASSQESTEAFF. In DNA, the CDR3 is TGTGCCAGCAGCCAAGAGAGCACTGAAGCTTTCTTT.

This clone was seen just once. V and J are TRBV15 and TRBJ2-5; 7 bases fit TRBD1. CDR3 size: 17 residues. Germline trimming cut 0 bases from V and 5 bases from J; bases unmatched to any gene: 12. Germline V gives CDR1 LNHNV, CDR2 YYDKDF (reference sequence). CDR3 bases: TGTGCCACCAGCAGAGATCGACAGGGTCCCCTCAGGGAGACCCAGTACTTC. It codes for CATSRDRQGPLRETQYF. The full variable domain, its missing parts supplied by reference TRBV15 and TRBJ2-5, is DAMVIQNPRYQVTQFGKPVTLSCSQTLNHNVMYWYQQKSSQAPKLLFHYYDKDFNNEADTPDNFQSRRPNTSFCFLDIRSPGLGDTAMYLCATSRDRQGPLRETQYFGPGTRLLVL.

The V and J genes are TRBV6-4 and TRBJ2-2; possibly TRBD2 for D (5 bases). Germline-derived CDR1 and CDR2 are MRHNA and SNTAGT. Trimming shortened V by 2 bases and J by 5 bases, and 12 bases separated the two germline ends. This CDR3 has 15 residues. CDR3 sequence: CASSDDGEGTGELFF. The CDR3 DNA reads TGTGCCAGCAGTGACGACGGGGAAGGAACCGGGGAGCTGTTTTTT.

The rearrangement uses TRBV6-2 or TRBV6-3 and TRBJ1-5, with 9 bases matching TRBD1. This CDR3 is built from 16 residues. CDR1 MNHEY and CDR2 SVGEGT come from the germline V gene. J lost 5 bases, V lost 1 base, and 6 bases had no gene match. CDR3 sequence (DNA): TGTGCCAGCAGTTACTTGTCGGGACAGGGACATCAGCCCCAGCATTTT. This translates into CASSYLSGQGHQPQHF.

This clone was picked up one time. The genes are TRBV5-1 and TRBJ2-5; D unresolved. The V end was cut by 0 bases, the J end by 4 bases, with 13 bases between. Germline CDR1 reads SGHRS; CDR2 reads YFSETQ. This CDR3 region has 15 residues. The CDR3 bases are TGCGCCAGCAGCTTGGCCTTGGGAACTGGAGAGACCCAGTACTTC. Amino acids: CASSLALGTGETQYF.

V is TRBV7-6 and J is TRBJ2-1; 9 bases are shared with TRBD2. Germline V CDR1 and CDR2: SGHVS, FNYEAQ. J was trimmed by 7 bases and V by 1 base; bases with no gene match: 8. The CDR3 extends over 16 amino acids. CDR3 DNA: TGTGCCAGCAGCTTAGAACCTAGCGGGATTCAAAATGAGCAGTTCTTC. Protein product: CASSLEPSGIQNEQFF.

The V gene is TRBV14, the J gene TRBJ1-6; TRBD1 agrees at 8 bases. The CDR3 is 16 amino acids. The ends lost 4 bases at V and 1 base at J; junction bases unmatched: 3. Germline loops: CDR1 SGHDN, CDR2 FVKESK. In DNA, the CDR3 is TGTGCCAGCAGCCCTACAGGGGGGTCCTATAATTCACCCCTCCACTTT. This translates into CASSPTGGSYNSPLHF.

About this clone itself: The junction departs from the called germline gene at one end, perhaps through a read error. The sample contains more than one DNA sequence encoding this CDR3. The V gene is TRBV14, the J gene TRBJ2-1, with TRBD1 identical over 10 bases. The CDR3 has 16 amino acids. CDR1 SGHDN and CDR2 FVKESK come from the germline V gene. The chain's CDR3 is CASSRPGQGWNNEQFF. CDR3 nucleotide sequence: TGTGCCAGTAGCCGGCCGGGACAGGGGTGGAACAATGAGCAGTTCTTC.

The V call is TRBV12-5, the J call TRBJ2-1, with unresolved D. The CDR3 consists of 14 residues. The germline CDR1 and CDR2 sequences are LGHNT and FRNRAP. With 1 base removed from V and 7 bases from J, the gap between germline ends came to 11 bases. The CDR3 loop reads CASGLAGLINEQFF. In DNA, the CDR3 is TGTGCTAGTGGTTTGGCGGGCCTGATTAATGAGCAGTTCTTC. Using reference TRBV12-5 and TRBJ2-1 for the parts outside the CDR3, the full variable domain is DARVTQTPRHKVTEMGQEVTMRCQPILGHNTVFWYRQTMMQGLELLAYFRNRAPLDDSGMPKDRFSAEMPDATLATLKIQPSEPRDSAVYFCASGLAGLINEQFFGPGTRLTVL.

This chain links TRBV18 with TRBJ1-4, with 10 nucleotides matching TRBD1. Germline V CDR1 and CDR2: KGHSH, LQKENI. The CDR3 length is 15 residues. V dropped 3 bases and J dropped 5; count of bases not matched to a gene: 3. The CDR3 DNA follows: TGTGCCAGCTCACCGTCGGACAGGGGGAATGAAAAACTGTTTTTT. It yields the protein CASSPSDRGNEKLFF.

This clone came up once. The gene calls are TRBV21-1 and TRBJ2-3; the D call of TRBD2 is as the table states it, not checked on the DNA. TRBV21-1 is a pseudogene segment. The CDR3 covers 17 residues. CDR3 sequence: CASSKGRTGGFTDTQYF. As DNA, the CDR3 is TGTGCCAGCAGCAAAGGTCGAACCGGGGGGTTCACAGATACGCAGTATTTT.